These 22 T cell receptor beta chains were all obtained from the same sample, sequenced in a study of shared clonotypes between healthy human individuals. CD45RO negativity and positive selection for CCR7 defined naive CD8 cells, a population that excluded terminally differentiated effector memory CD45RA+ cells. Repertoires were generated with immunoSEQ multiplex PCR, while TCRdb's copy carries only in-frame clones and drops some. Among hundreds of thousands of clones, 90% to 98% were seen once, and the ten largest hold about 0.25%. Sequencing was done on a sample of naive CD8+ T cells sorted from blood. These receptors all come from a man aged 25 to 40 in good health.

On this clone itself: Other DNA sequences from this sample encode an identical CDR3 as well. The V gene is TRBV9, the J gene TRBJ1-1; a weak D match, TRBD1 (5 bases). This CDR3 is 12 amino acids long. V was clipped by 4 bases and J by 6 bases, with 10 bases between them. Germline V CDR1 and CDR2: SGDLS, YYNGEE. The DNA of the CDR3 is TGTGCCAGCAGCCTGGGGGGACCTGAAGCTTTCTTT. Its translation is CASSLGGPEAFF.

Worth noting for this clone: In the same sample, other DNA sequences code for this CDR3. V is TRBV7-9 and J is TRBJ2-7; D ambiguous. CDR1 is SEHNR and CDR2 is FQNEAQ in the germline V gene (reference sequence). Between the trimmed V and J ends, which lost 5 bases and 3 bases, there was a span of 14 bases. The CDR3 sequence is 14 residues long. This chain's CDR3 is CASSLSGKGYEQYF. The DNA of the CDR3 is TGTGCCAGCAGCCTCAGTGGGAAGGGCTACGAGCAGTACTTC.

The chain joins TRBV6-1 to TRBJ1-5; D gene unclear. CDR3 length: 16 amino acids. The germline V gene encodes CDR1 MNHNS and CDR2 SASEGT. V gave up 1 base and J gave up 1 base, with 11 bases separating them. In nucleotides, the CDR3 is TGTGCCAGCAGTGAAGTCTCCACCTTAAGCAATCAGCCCCAGCATTTT. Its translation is CASSEVSTLSNQPQHF.

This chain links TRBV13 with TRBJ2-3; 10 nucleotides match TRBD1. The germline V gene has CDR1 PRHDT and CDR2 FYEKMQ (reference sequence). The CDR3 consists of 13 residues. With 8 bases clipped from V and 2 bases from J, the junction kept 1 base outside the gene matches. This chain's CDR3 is CASGTGVTDTQYF. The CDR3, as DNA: TGTGCCAGCGGGACAGGGGTCACAGATACGCAGTATTTT.

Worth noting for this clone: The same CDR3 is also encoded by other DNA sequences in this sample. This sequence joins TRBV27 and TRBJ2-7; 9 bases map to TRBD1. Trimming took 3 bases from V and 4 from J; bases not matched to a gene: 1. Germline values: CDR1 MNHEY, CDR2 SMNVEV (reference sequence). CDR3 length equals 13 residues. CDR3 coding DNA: TGTGCCAGCAGTTTGGACAGGGGATACGAGCAGTACTTC. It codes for CASSLDRGYEQYF.

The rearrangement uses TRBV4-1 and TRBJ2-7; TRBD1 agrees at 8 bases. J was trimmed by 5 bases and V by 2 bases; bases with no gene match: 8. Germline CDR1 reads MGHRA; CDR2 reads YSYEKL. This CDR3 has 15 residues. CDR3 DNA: TGCGCCAGCAGCCAAAGGCAGGGGGCTTGGGACGAGCAGTACTTC. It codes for CASSQRQGAWDEQYF.

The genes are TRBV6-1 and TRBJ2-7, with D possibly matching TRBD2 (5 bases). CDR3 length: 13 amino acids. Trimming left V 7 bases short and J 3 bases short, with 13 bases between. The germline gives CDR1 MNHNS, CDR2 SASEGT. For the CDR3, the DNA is TGTGCCAGCAACAACCCGGGGTTCTACGAGCAGTACTTC. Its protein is CASNNPGFYEQYF.

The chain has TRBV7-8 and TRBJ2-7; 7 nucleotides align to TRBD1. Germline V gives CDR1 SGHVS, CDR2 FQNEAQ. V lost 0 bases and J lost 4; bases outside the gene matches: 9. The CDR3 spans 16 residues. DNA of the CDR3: TGTGCCAGCAGCTTAGCGATTGCAGGGGGAAGTTACGAGCAGTACTTC. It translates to CASSLAIAGGSYEQYF.

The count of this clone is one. This CDR3 reads CASSSGLAGGLIYEQYF. DNA of the CDR3: TGTGCCAGCAGCTCAGGACTAGCGGGAGGGCTGATCTACGAGCAGTACTTC. The rearrangement uses TRBV5-4 and TRBJ2-7; 15 bases map to TRBD2. This CDR3 comprises 17 residues. With 3 bases clipped from V and 3 bases from J, the junction kept 7 bases outside the gene matches. Germline V gene sequence: CDR1 SGHNT, CDR2 YYREEE (reference sequence).

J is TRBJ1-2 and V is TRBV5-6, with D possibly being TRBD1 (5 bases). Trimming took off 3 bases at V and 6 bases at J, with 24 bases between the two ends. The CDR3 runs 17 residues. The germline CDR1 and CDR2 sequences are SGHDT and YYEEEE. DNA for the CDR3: TGTGCCAGCAGCTCCGCAAAACGACAGAGGCAGATTGATGGCTACACCTTC. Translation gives CASSSAKRQRQIDGYTF.

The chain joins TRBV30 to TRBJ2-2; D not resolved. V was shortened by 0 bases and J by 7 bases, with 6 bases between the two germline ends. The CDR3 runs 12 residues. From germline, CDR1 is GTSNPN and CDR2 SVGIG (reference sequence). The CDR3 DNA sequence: TGTGCCTGGAGTGTACACCACGGGGAGCTGTTTTTT. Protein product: CAWSVHHGELFF. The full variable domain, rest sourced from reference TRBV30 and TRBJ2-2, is SQTIHQWPATLVQPVGSPLSLECTVEGTSNPNLYWYRQAAGRGLQLLFYSVGIGQISSEVPQNLSASRPQDRQFILSSKKLLLSDSGFYLCAWSVHHGELFFGEGSRLTVL.

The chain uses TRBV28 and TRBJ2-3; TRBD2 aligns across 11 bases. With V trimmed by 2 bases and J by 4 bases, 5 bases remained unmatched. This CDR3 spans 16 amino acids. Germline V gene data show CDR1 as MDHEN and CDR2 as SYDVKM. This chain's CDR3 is CASSLPLAGGADTQYF. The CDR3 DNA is TGTGCCAGCAGTTTACCTCTAGCGGGAGGAGCAGATACGCAGTATTTT.

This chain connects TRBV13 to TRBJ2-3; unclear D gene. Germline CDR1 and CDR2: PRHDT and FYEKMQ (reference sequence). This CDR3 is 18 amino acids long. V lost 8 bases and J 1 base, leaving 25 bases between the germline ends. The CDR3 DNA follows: TGTGCCAGCTCTTTCATTAACCCACTCCCCACCCGCACAGATACGCAGTATTTT. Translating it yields CASSFINPLPTRTDTQYF.

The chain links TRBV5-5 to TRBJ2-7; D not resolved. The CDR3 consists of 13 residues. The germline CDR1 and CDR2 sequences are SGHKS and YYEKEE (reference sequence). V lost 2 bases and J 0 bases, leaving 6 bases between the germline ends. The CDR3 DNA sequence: TGTGCCAGCAGCTTCGGCGGCTCCTACGAGCAGTACTTC. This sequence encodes CASSFGGSYEQYF. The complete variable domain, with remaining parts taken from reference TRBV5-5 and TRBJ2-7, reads DAGVTQSPTHLIKTRGQQVTLRCSPISGHKSVSWYQQVLGQGPQFIFQYYEKEERGRGNFPDRFSARQFPNYSSELNVNALLLGDSALYLCASSFGGSYEQYFGPGTRLTVT.

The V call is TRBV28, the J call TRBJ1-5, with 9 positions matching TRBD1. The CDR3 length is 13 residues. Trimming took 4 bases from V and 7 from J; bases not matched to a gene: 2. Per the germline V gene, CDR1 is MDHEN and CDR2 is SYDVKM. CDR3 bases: TGTGCCAGCAGTTCCGGGACAGGGCAGCCCCAGCATTTT. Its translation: CASSSGTGQPQHF.

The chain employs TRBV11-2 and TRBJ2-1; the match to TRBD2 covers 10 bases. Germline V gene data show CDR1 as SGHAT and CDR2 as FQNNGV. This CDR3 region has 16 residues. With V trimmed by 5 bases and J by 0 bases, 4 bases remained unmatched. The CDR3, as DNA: TGTGCCAGCAGCCACTTAGCGGGAGGCTCCTACAATGAGCAGTTCTTC. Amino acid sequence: CASSHLAGGSYNEQFF.

CDR3 protein: CASSFEGLGYGYTF. CDR3 DNA: TGTGCCAGCAGCTTTGAGGGCCTGGGCTATGGCTACACCTTC. The rearrangement uses TRBV5-8 and TRBJ1-2; D gene ambiguous. V was shortened by 2 bases and J by 4 bases, with 12 bases between the two germline ends. Germline CDR1 SGHTS, CDR2 YDEGEE. This CDR3 has 14 residues.

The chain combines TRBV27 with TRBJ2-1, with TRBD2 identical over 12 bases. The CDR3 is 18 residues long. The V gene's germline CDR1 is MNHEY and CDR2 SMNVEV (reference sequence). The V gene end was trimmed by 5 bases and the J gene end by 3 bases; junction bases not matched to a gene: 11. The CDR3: CASSPGLAGTGDYNEQFF. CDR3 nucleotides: TGTGCCAGCAGTCCCGGACTAGCGGGAACAGGGGACTACAATGAGCAGTTCTTC.

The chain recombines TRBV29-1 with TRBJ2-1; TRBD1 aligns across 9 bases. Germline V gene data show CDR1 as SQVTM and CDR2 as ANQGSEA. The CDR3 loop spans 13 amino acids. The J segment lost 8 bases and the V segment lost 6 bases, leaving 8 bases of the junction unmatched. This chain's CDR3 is CSVARQGVHEQFF. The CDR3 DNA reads TGCAGCGTGGCCCGACAGGGGGTCCATGAGCAGTTCTTC.

CDR3 sequence: CASICRPNRAGEYEQYF. In DNA form, the CDR3 reads TGCGCCAGCATCTGCCGGCCAAATCGAGCGGGAGAATACGAGCAGTACTTC. This chain links TRBV10-1 with TRBJ2-7, with 8 bases identical to TRBD2. CDR3 length equals 17 residues. CDR1 is WNHNN and CDR2 is SYGVQD in the germline V gene (reference sequence). After removal of 7 bases from V and 4 bases from J, the junction contained 18 bases not matched to a gene.

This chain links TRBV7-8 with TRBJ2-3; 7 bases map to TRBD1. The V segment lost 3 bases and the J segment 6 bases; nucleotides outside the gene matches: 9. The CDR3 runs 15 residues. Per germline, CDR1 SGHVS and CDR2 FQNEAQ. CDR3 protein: CASSFDRDARDTQYF. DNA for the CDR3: TGTGCCAGCAGCTTCGACAGGGACGCAAGGGATACGCAGTATTTT.

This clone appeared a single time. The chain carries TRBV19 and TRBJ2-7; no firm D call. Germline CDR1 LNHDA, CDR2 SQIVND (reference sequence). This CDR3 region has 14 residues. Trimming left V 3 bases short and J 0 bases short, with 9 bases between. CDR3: CASSMGGSSYEQYF. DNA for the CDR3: TGTGCCAGTAGTATGGGCGGTAGCTCCTACGAGCAGTACTTC.